This T cell receptor (beta chain) was sequenced for a study of T-cell memory formation after mild COVID-19 (TCRdb year 2021). With regard to the full study: Most TCR sequence clusters were specific to one of the two donors. T-cell clones expanding and contracting after mild COVID-19 in a couple of donors were tracked by longitudinal TCRalpha and TCRbeta repertoire sequencing. Two young, previously healthy adult volunteers, one female and one male, were included in the cohort. The research as a whole found: Only a couple of mild cases were covered in the study, and larger cohorts including severe cases with pre-infection samples were considered necessary. SARS-CoV-2 specificity was not confirmed for the second-wave clones peaking on day 37. Clones contracting from day 15 to 85 had balanced CD4/CD8 phenotypes, while a second wave expanding from day 15 to 37 was biased towards CD4+. The detection of some responding clones in pre-infection memory suggests that pre-existing cross-reactive memory T cells joined the SARS-CoV-2 response. Contracting CD4+ clones were located mainly in the CM and EM memory subsets, whereas CD8+ clones were found to be enriched in EMRA.

TCRdb lists the instrument as Illumina NovaSeq 6000. TCRalpha and TCRbeta cDNA libraries were built by 5'RACE with constant-segment primers, adding sample barcodes and unique molecular identifiers. RNA was extracted from every sample with Trizol reagent. The libraries were amplified in two PCR steps, and the second step added a second sample barcode and Illumina TruSeq adapters. Sequencing of the libraries was done on an Illumina NovaSeq, producing 2 x 150 bp paired-end reads. The study's own analysis went as follows. The reads were demultiplexed and collapsed into UMI-guided consensus sequences using migec v1.2.7. Using mixcr v2.1.11, UMI consensuses were aligned to TRA and TRB V and J templates and then assembled into clonotypes. Clonotypes were classified as expanded or contracted when called significant by both edgeR and NoisET, with noise models trained on biological replicates. edgeR calls used a false discovery rate-adjusted p below 0.01 and a log2 fold-change threshold of 1. PCA with hierarchical clustering of max-normalized trajectories of the 1000 most abundant clonotypes was used as exploratory dynamics analysis. Separately sequenced CD4+ and CD8+ repertoires were used to assign the CD4 or CD8 phenotype of responding clones. TCRdb trimmed public reads at Q25 via fastp, called clones via MiXCR and kept in-frame beta chains. Rows merge per CDR3 protein into single entries with the most common DNA and genes. These V and J calls originate from TCRdb's pipeline instead of the authors' own analysis. Within this sample are around 180,000 distinct CDR3 sequences, with roughly 18% of them counted one time only. Of the sample, roughly 3.9% falls within the top ten clones.

With regard to this clonotype: Its specific antigen is unknown. The input lacks base qualities; no much larger clone sits a single base away.

Ficoll-Paque density gradient centrifugation was used to isolate PBMCs. From its cysteine to its phenylalanine, the CDR3 spans 14 amino acids. This entry keeps only the CDR3 DNA: 42 bases, framed from base 1. Here V drops 8 bases and J drops 5 bases, and the junction holds 8 bases not matched to any gene. The germline V gene gives CDR1 as SNHLY and CDR2 as FYNNEI. This TCR was recovered from a man aged 18 to 35 who had mild COVID-19 (a few samples of this study predate the infection). The sample titles of this study are shuffled in the database, so cell type and time point are left out; the donor was told from shared clones. Sequenced sample: PBMCs or a T cell subset sorted from them (not recorded which). Recombination linked TRBV2 to TRBJ2-1; TRBD1 lines up with 8 middle nucleotides. In nucleotide form, the sequence is TGTGCCAGCCTCGCCGGGACAGGAAACAATGAGCAGTTCTTC. This yields the protein CASLAGTGNNEQFF. The entire variable domain, with the stretches around the CDR3 drawn from the reference TRBV2 and TRBJ2-1 proteins, is EPEVTQTPSHQVTQMGQEVILRCVPISNHLYFYWYRQILGQKVEFLVSFYNNEISEKSEIFDDQFSVERPDGSNFTLKIRSTKLEDSAMYFCASLAGTGNNEQFFGPGTRLTVL.